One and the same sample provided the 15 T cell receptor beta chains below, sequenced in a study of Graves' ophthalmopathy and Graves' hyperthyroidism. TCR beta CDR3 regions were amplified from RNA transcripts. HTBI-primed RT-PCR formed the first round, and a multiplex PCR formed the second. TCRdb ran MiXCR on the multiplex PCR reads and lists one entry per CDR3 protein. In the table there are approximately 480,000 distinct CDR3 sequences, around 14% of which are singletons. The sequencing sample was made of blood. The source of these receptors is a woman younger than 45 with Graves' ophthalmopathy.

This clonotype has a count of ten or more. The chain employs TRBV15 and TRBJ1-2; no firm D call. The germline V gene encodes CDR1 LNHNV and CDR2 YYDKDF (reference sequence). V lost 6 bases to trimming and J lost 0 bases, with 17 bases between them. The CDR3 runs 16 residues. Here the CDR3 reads CATRSDVVTSNYGYTF. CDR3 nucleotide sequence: TGTGCCACCAGAAGCGACGTCGTTACTTCTAACTATGGCTACACCTTC.

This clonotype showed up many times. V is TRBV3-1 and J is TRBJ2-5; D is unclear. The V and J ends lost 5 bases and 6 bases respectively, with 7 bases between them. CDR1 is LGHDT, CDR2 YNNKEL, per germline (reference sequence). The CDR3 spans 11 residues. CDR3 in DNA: TGTGCCAGCAGCGACTCTCAGACCCAGTACTTC. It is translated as CASSDSQTQYF.

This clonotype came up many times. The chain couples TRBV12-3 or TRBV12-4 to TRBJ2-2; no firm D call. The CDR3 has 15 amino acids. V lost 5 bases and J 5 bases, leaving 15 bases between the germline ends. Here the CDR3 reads CASSGLGRPTGELFF. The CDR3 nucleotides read TGTGCCAGCAGTGGGTTGGGCAGACCTACCGGGGAGCTGTTTTTT.

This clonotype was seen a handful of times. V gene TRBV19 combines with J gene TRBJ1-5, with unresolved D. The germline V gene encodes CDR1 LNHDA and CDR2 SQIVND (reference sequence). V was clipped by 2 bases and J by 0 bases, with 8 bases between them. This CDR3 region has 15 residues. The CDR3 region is CASSISRDSNQPQHF. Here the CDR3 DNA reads TGTGCCAGTAGTATATCAAGGGATAGCAATCAGCCCCAGCATTTT. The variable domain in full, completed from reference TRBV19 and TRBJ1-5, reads DGGITQSPKYLFRKEGQNVTLSCEQNLNHDAMYWYRQDPGQGLRLIYYSQIVNDFQKGDIAEGYSVSREKKESFPLTVTSAQKNPTAFYLCASSISRDSNQPQHFGDGTRLSIL.

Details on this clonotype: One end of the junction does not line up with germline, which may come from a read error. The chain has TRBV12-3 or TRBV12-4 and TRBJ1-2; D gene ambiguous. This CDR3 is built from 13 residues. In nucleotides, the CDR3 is TGTTCCAGCACCTTATCCGGGGTGGATGGCTACGCCTTC. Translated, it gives CSSTLSGVDGYAF.

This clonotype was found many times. DNA for the CDR3: TGTGCCAGCAGTAGAAACACTCGCACTGAAGCTTTCTTT. Translation: CASSRNTRTEAFF. The V and J genes are TRBV27 and TRBJ1-1; D not certain. V was clipped by 5 bases and J by 4 bases, with 11 bases between them. Germline V lookup: CDR1 MNHEY, CDR2 SMNVEV (reference sequence). The CDR3 length is 13 residues.

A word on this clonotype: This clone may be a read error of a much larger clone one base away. CDR3 in amino acids: CSVVGATEAFF. CDR3 nucleotides: TGCAGCGTTGTAGGGGCCACTGAAGCTTTCTTT. The chain uses TRBV29-1 and TRBJ1-1, with D possibly TRBD1 on 5 matching bases. The CDR3 runs to 11 residues. The ends were cut back, 4 bases at V and 4 bases at J, with 7 bases in the middle. Germline V gene lookup returns CDR1 SQVTM and CDR2 ANQGSEA.

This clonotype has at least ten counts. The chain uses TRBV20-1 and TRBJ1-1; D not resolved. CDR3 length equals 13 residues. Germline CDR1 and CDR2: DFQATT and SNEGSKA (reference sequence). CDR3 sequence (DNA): TGCAGCCGCACCCGGGGTTCAGGCACTGAAGCTTTCTTT. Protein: CSRTRGSGTEAFF.

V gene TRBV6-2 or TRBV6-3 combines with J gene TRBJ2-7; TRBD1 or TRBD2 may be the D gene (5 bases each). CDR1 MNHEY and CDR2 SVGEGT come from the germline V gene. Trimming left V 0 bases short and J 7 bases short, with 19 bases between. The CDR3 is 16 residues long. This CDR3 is CASSYSGTGRYVEQYF. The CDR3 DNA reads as TGTGCCAGCAGTTACTCGGGGACCGGACGCTACGTGGAGCAGTACTTC.

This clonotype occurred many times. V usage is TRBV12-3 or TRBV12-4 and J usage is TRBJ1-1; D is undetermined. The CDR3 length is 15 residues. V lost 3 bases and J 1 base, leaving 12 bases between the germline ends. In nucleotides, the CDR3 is TGTGCCAGCAGTTTTTCTGGGAGGGCGAACACTGAAGCTTTCTTT. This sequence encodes CASSFSGRANTEAFF.

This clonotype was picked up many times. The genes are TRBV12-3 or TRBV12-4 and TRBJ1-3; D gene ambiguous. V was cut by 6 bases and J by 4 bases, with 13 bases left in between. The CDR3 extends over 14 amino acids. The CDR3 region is CASSVRRVGNTIYF. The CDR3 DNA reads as TGTGCCAGCAGCGTAAGGAGGGTCGGAAACACCATATATTTT.

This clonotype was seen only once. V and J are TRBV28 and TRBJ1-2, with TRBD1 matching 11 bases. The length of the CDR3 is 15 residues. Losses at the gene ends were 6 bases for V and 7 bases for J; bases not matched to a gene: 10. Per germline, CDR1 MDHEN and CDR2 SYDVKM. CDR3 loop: CASSPRDRGWGGYTF. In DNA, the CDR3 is TGTGCCAGCAGCCCCCGGGACAGGGGGTGGGGTGGCTACACCTTC.

The CDR3 loop reads CASSRRQGVEAFF. The CDR3 DNA is TGTGCCAGCAGCCGGAGACAGGGTGTTGAAGCTTTCTTT. This chain joins TRBV3-1 and TRBJ1-1; 7 nucleotides agree with TRBD1. V shed 4 bases, J shed 7 bases, and the junction held 6 bases outside the gene matches. Per the germline V gene, CDR1 is LGHDT and CDR2 is YNNKEL (reference sequence). CDR3 size: 13 residues.

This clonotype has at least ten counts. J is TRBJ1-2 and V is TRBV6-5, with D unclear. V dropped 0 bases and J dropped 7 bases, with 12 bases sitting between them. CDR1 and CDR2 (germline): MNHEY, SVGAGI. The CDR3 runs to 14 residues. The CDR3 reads CASSYSNRGRGYTF. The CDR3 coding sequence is TGTGCCAGCAGTTACTCGAACCGAGGTCGTGGCTACACCTTC.

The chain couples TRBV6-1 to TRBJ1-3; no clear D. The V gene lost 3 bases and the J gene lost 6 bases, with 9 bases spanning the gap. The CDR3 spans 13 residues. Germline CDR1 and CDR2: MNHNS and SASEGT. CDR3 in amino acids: CASSEDLANTIYF. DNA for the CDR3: TGTGCCAGCAGTGAGGACCTCGCAAACACCATATATTTT.